The 28 T cell receptor beta chains below come from one sample, sequenced in a study of T-cell memory formation after mild COVID-19. TCRdb called the 5' RACE reads again in MiXCR, with one record for every CDR3 protein. This table has 350,000 or so distinct CDR3 sequences, approximately 12% appearing once. Sequencing used PBMCs or a T cell subset sorted from them (not recorded which). These TCRs come from a man between 18 and 29 years old who had mild COVID-19 (a few samples of this study predate the infection). Cell type and time point are not known.

The chain joins TRBV7-9 to TRBJ2-1; D uncertain. CDR3 length: 13 amino acids. The germline V gene has CDR1 SEHNR and CDR2 FQNEAQ (reference sequence). V was cut by 5 bases and J by 3 bases, with 8 bases left in between. The chain's CDR3 is CASSGDGYNEQFF. In DNA form, the CDR3 reads TGTGCCAGCAGCGGCGACGGCTACAATGAGCAGTTCTTC.

Details on this clonotype: Its ends do not fully match the called genes, so a read error is possible. The chain is built from TRBV19 and TRBJ1-5; 10 bases agree with TRBD1. CDR3 length: 13 residues. Germline V gene lookup returns CDR1 LNHDA and CDR2 SQIVND (reference sequence). CDR3 residues: CASRGQGYQPQQF. The CDR3 DNA reads TGTGCCAGCAGGGGACAGGGGTATCAGCCCCAGCAATTT.

V gene TRBV6-4 combines with J gene TRBJ2-3; D remains unclear. The CDR3 runs 15 residues. In germline, CDR1 is MRHNA, CDR2 SNTAGT. V was clipped by 0 bases and J by 4 bases, with 11 bases between them. The CDR3 protein is CASSDSPARADTQYF. Here the CDR3 DNA reads TGTGCCAGCAGTGACTCCCCCGCTAGGGCAGATACGCAGTATTTT.

The genes are TRBV29-1 and TRBJ1-1; 8 bases are a match to TRBD1. The V gene end was trimmed by 4 bases and the J gene end by 9 bases; junction bases not matched to a gene: 13. From germline, CDR1 is SQVTM and CDR2 ANQGSEA. The CDR3 runs 14 residues. CDR3 in DNA: TGCAGCGTTGTACGGTTGGACAGGGAAGGCAAAGCTTTCTTT. It specifies CSVVRLDREGKAFF.

This clonotype has a handful of counts. The CDR3 spells CASSYNPGTGDYEAFF. The CDR3 DNA is TGTGCCAGCAGTTACAATCCCGGGACAGGGGATTATGAAGCTTTCTTT. The J gene is TRBJ1-1, the V gene TRBV6-6; the match to TRBD1 covers 10 bases. J lost 7 bases, V lost 2 bases, and 10 bases had no gene match. CDR1 and CDR2 from the germline V gene are MNHNY and SVGAGI (reference sequence). This CDR3 has 16 residues.

In its sample, this clonotype was seen a few times. This chain connects TRBV7-9 to TRBJ1-4; D is possibly TRBD1 (5 bases). The CDR3 is 15 residues long. Trimming cost V 4 bases and J 5 bases, with 14 bases left between them. Germline CDR1 is SEHNR and CDR2 is FQNEAQ (reference sequence). CDR3 protein: CASSSRQTANEKLFF. The CDR3 DNA reads as TGTGCCAGCAGCTCGCGACAGACCGCCAATGAAAAACTGTTTTTT.

The J gene is TRBJ1-2, the V gene TRBV12-3 or TRBV12-4; D is unclear. CDR3 length: 13 amino acids. The ends were cut back, 1 base at V and 6 bases at J, with 9 bases in the middle. The CDR3: CASSLGGRDGYTF. The CDR3 DNA follows: TGTGCCAGCAGTTTAGGGGGAAGGGATGGCTACACCTTC.

This sequence joins TRBV24-1 and TRBJ2-7, with D uncertain. The ends were cut back, 3 bases at V and 6 bases at J, with 8 bases in the middle. CDR3 length: 12 residues. The germline gives CDR1 KGHDR, CDR2 SFDVKD. Here the CDR3 DNA reads TGTGCCACCAGTGATAACGGCAGCGAGCAGTACTTC. Translation: CATSDNGSEQYF.

This chain links TRBV5-6 with TRBJ1-6; the match to TRBD1 covers 10 bases. This CDR3 comprises 15 residues. Losses at the gene ends were 4 bases for V and 10 bases for J; bases not matched to a gene: 8. Germline assignment: CDR1 SGHDT and CDR2 YYEEEE. CDR3 coding DNA: TGTGCCAGCAGCCGGACAGGGGGTCTTAGATCACCCCTCCACTTT. Amino acids: CASSRTGGLRSPLHF.

The sample holds a few counts of this clonotype. The rearrangement joins TRBV12-3 or TRBV12-4 to TRBJ1-5, with D tentatively TRBD1 (5 bases). The CDR3 has 16 residues. V was pared by 3 bases and J by 1 base, with 13 bases between. CDR3 nucleotides: TGTGCCAGCAGTTTCAGGGACGTAGGGAGCAATCAGCCCCAGCATTTT. Amino acid sequence: CASSFRDVGSNQPQHF.

V and J are TRBV20-1 and TRBJ2-3, with D perhaps matching TRBD2 (6 bases). CDR1 and CDR2 from the germline V gene are DFQATT and SNEGSKA (reference sequence). V was shortened by 6 bases and J by 1 base, with 14 bases between the two germline ends. The CDR3 runs to 14 residues. The CDR3 region is CSAEGTSRTDTQYF. CDR3 in DNA: TGCAGTGCCGAGGGGACTTCCCGCACAGATACGCAGTATTTT.

V and J are TRBV18 and TRBJ2-5; D is ambiguous. Per the germline V gene, CDR1 is KGHSH and CDR2 is LQKENI. Trimming cost V 0 bases and J 0 bases, with 8 bases left between them. This CDR3 is 15 amino acids long. The CDR3 DNA reads as TGTGCCAGCTCACCACCGCTAACGTACCAAGAGACCCAGTACTTC. This translates into CASSPPLTYQETQYF.

V usage is TRBV28 and J usage is TRBJ2-3; D remains unclear. Germline V gene lookup returns CDR1 MDHEN and CDR2 SYDVKM. V was cut by 4 bases and J by 6 bases, with 8 bases left in between. The CDR3 runs 12 residues. The CDR3 sequence: CASSSDHDTQYF. CDR3 DNA: TGTGCCAGCAGTTCAGATCATGATACGCAGTATTTT.

This clonotype was seen only a few times. The CDR3 DNA reads TGTGCCAGCAGCCCAGGGTTTGGCTACACCTTC. The encoded protein is CASSPGFGYTF. V and J are TRBV6-5 and TRBJ1-2; D is perhaps TRBD1 (5 bases). The CDR3 runs 11 residues. CDR1 and CDR2 from the germline V gene are MNHEY and SVGAGI. V dropped 6 bases and J dropped 7 bases, with 9 bases sitting between them.

The chain couples TRBV6-5 to TRBJ1-4; D possibly corresponds to TRBD1 (5 bases). Per the germline V gene, CDR1 is MNHEY and CDR2 is SVGAGI. This CDR3 comprises 14 residues. The V end was cut by 2 bases, the J end by 7 bases, with 11 bases between. CDR3 region: CASSYQGPPEKLFF. The CDR3, as DNA: TGTGCCAGCAGTTACCAGGGACCCCCTGAAAAACTGTTTTTT.

This chain links TRBV6-1 with TRBJ2-7; D remains ambiguous. V was cut by 5 bases and J by 3 bases, with 11 bases left in between. Germline lookup yields CDR1 MNHNS and CDR2 SASEGT. The CDR3 contains 13 residues. The CDR3 DNA is TGTGCCAGCAGTTCCCTGCCATACTACGAGCAGTACTTC. Protein product: CASSSLPYYEQYF.

The chain combines TRBV6-2 or TRBV6-3 with TRBJ2-3, with TRBD2 matching 7 bases. The V gene's germline CDR1 is MNHEY and CDR2 SVGEGT. The CDR3 covers 16 residues. The V segment lost 2 bases and the J segment 0 bases; nucleotides outside the gene matches: 5. In DNA form, the CDR3 reads TGTGCCAGCAGTTACGAAGCGGGGAGCAGCACAGATACGCAGTATTTT. Its translation is CASSYEAGSSTDTQYF.

This clonotype was counted only a few times. V is TRBV7-9 and J is TRBJ2-3; D assignment may be TRBD1 or TRBD2 (5 bases each). Trimming took 7 bases from V and 4 from J, leaving 24 bases between them. CDR3 length: 17 amino acids. CDR1 and CDR2 (germline): SEHNR, FQNEAQ (reference sequence). CDR3 DNA sequence: TGTGCCAGCACTCAAATCCGGGACGCGGTATTCCCAGATACGCAGTATTTT. It is translated as CASTQIRDAVFPDTQYF.

The V and J genes are TRBV20-1 and TRBJ2-3; weak D call: TRBD2 (6 bases). From germline, CDR1 is DFQATT and CDR2 SNEGSKA (reference sequence). The CDR3 covers 15 residues. V lost 5 bases and J 4 bases, leaving 19 bases between the germline ends. CDR3 protein: CSAPLRTTGADTQYF. The CDR3 coding sequence is TGCAGTGCTCCCCTCCGGACTACTGGGGCAGATACGCAGTATTTT.

The rearrangement joins TRBV20-1 to TRBJ2-7, with D uncertain. The CDR3 extends over 13 amino acids. Germline values: CDR1 DFQATT, CDR2 SNEGSKA (reference sequence). The ends were cut back, 3 bases at V and 2 bases at J, with 11 bases in the middle. CDR3 DNA: TGCAGTGCTAGCGGTGGGCGGACCTACGAGCAGTACGTC. Protein sequence: CSASGGRTYEQYV.

This clonotype was counted between two and nine times. The chain employs TRBV2 and TRBJ2-1; unclear D gene. Germline CDR1 and CDR2: SNHLY and FYNNEI. V lost 6 bases and J 8 bases, leaving 8 bases between the germline ends. There are 11 residues in the CDR3. The CDR3 protein is CASSGYDEQFF. The CDR3 DNA follows: TGTGCCAGCAGCGGGTATGATGAGCAGTTCTTC.

The chain combines TRBV7-8 with TRBJ1-1; D is unresolved. Germline V gene lookup returns CDR1 SGHVS and CDR2 FQNEAQ. V lost 3 bases to trimming and J lost 1 base, with 9 bases between them. CDR3 length: 14 residues. The CDR3 sequence: CASSFRRTNTEAFF. As DNA, the CDR3 is TGTGCCAGCAGCTTCAGACGGACGAACACTGAAGCTTTCTTT.

This clonotype was counted only a few times. The genes are TRBV15 and TRBJ2-5, with unresolved D. The CDR3 contains 14 residues. With 5 bases removed from V and 4 bases from J, the gap between germline ends came to 14 bases. Per germline, CDR1 LNHNV and CDR2 YYDKDF (reference sequence). CDR3 protein: CATSPHRGPETQYF. CDR3 in DNA: TGTGCCACCAGCCCACACCGAGGCCCAGAGACCCAGTACTTC.

This clonotype came up many times. V is TRBV7-2 and J is TRBJ1-2, with D maybe TRBD1 (5 bases). The CDR3 loop spans 15 amino acids. Germline V CDR1 and CDR2: SGHTA, FQGNSA. Deletions cut 3 bases from V and 6 bases from J, with 17 bases between. CDR3 region: CASSLWWDREDGYTF. CDR3 sequence (DNA): TGTGCCAGCAGCTTGTGGTGGGACCGGGAGGATGGCTACACCTTC.

This clonotype appeared many times. J is TRBJ2-7 and V is TRBV5-1, with a possible D match to TRBD2 (5 bases). V was cut by 0 bases and J by 7 bases, with 14 bases left in between. The CDR3 loop spans 14 amino acids. Germline values: CDR1 SGHRS, CDR2 YFSETQ. The CDR3 spells CASSLDVLTGEQYF. The CDR3 DNA follows: TGCGCCAGCAGCTTGGATGTCCTCACGGGGGAGCAGTACTTC.

V and J are TRBV20-1 and TRBJ2-1; D remains unclear. The germline CDR1 and CDR2 sequences are DFQATT and SNEGSKA (reference sequence). V lost 1 base to trimming and J lost 9 bases, with 10 bases between them. The CDR3 totals 12 residues. The chain's CDR3 is CSARGPAGEQFF. The CDR3 DNA sequence: TGCAGTGCTAGAGGGCCCGCTGGTGAGCAGTTCTTC.

This clonotype turned up a few times. V usage is TRBV4-2 and J usage is TRBJ2-7; 9 nucleotides line up with TRBD1. The junction had 3 bases not matched to a gene; V was cut back by 0 bases and J by 3 bases. The CDR3 length is 15 residues. Germline V lookup: CDR1 LGHNA, CDR2 YNFKEQ. The CDR3 spells CASSQEGTGYYEQYF. The CDR3 region has the DNA TGTGCCAGCAGCCAAGAAGGGACAGGGTACTACGAGCAGTACTTC.

This clonotype was picked up a small number of times. The chain joins TRBV20-1 to TRBJ2-1; the D is unclear. This CDR3 comprises 11 residues. Looked up from germline, CDR1 is DFQATT and CDR2 is SNEGSKA (reference sequence). Written as DNA, the CDR3 is TGCAGCCCAATTCCCGGGTCTGAGCAGTTCTTC. Protein sequence: CSPIPGSEQFF.